The clone carrying this TCR beta chain turned up a few times. Its antigen remains unknown. This sample is part of a study of response to subunit inactivated influenza vaccine. Germline V CDR1 and CDR2: LNHDA, SQIVND (reference sequence). The junction had 11 bases not matched to a gene; V was cut back by 3 bases and J by 16 bases. CDR3 length: 14 amino acids. MiXCR, run by TCRdb on the RT-PCR reads, gives a single entry per CDR3 protein. The sample has 650,000 to 850,000 distinct CDR3 sequences; approximately 15% are singletons. Overall study findings and caveats: With each seasonal influenza vaccination, the authors suggested, few new T cells are recruited.

Sequenced material: PBMCs from blood, taken 14 to 15 days before vaccination. This chain uses TRBV19 with TRBJ2-1; TRBD2 matches 11 bases. This sequence was found in a man aged 45-65 years who received an inactivated influenza vaccine. CDR3 sequence: CASSISTTSGNPFF. The CDR3 coding sequence is TGTGCCAGTAGTATCTCAACGACTAGCGGGAACCCATTCTTC.